This T cell receptor (beta chain) is drawn from a study of shared clonotypes between healthy human individuals (dated by TCRdb to the early 2020s). Broadly, across the study: Three men and a couple of women, aged 18 to 49 years, made up the cohort. To estimate repertoire size and how much clonotypes are shared between individuals, the study performed deep sequencing of blood TCR repertoires from a handful of healthy adults. To increase sequencing depth and limit assay-specific biases, different laboratories used diverse techniques to prepare libraries and sequence TCR repertoires. Between about 0.8 and 9 billion PBMCs per donor were obtained by leukapheresis. For each donor, CD4 naive and CD4 memory were each given three plates, CD8 naive was given two plates, and CD8 memory was given one plate.

The paper as a whole reports these results and caveats: When several donors were compared, the shared fraction of clonotypes was about 5.2% for naive CD4, around 4% for naive CD8, about 2.5% for memory CD4, and around 0.4% for memory CD8. Clonotypes shared by all four sorted-subset donors showed higher generation probabilities than non-shared clonotypes. Even with the large sequencing depth, rarefaction of the sorted-subset datasets indicated that sequencing was incomplete. Sampling was restricted to blood, and TCR repertoires in tissues likely differ from the TCR repertoires found in blood. The genetic and exposure-history diversity represented was limited by the small number of donors. Based on pairwise subsampling, the degree of clonotype sharing among donors was expected to be affected by sequencing depth. Larger estimated clonotype richness was generally found for naive subsets than for memory subsets.

Using the deep immunoSEQ assay, multiplex PCR amplified TCR CDR3 regions from genomic DNA. Genomic DNA extracted from each cell subset was distributed evenly over all wells of several immunoSEQ 96-well plates, and each plate served as one replicate. For sorted subsets, 150 to 200 ng genomic DNA, equal to 25,000 to 35,000 T cell genomes, was loaded into each replicate PCR. Purified libraries were measured with a Qubit 3.0 fluorometer, size-checked on a Bioanalyzer 2100, and measured again with the KAPA Library Quantification kit. A separate single-read 150-cycle Illumina NextSeq 550 flow cell was used to sequence each immunoSEQ 96-well plate. The paper's processing steps were these. The immunoSEQ output contained only junctional sequences without quality scores, so filtering could not match that applied to full-length reads. Sequences were annotated with PyIR, a Python wrapper for IgBLAST v1.9, and V/J genes and CDR3 were assigned using IMGT germline references. Reads with weak V/J assignments (E-value above 1e-6), missing CDR3, stop codons, out-of-frame junctions, or ambiguous translated residues were removed. V3J clonotypes were defined as sequences sharing an identical inferred V gene, J gene, and CDR3 amino acid sequence. The percentage overlap between two repertoires was calculated by dividing the number of shared unique clonotypes by the size of the smaller repertoire. RTK rarefaction, the Chao1 estimator, and Recon v2.1 estimates of unobserved clonotypes were used to assess repertoire richness. Generation probabilities were computed with OLGA for all TCRbeta clonotypes obtained by the gDNA method from several donors. The table comes from immuneACCESS by way of TCRdb, which keeps in-frame sequences with V and J called. Part of the clones is missing from these tables; in studies checked, under half for an unresolved V gene and the rest for unknown reasons. The D gene and trimming were derived from the DNA, and the V and J assignments and clone size from that table. The sample includes 2 million to 2.5 million clones, with more than 90% observed a single time. The ten largest account for more than 0.1% of the sample.

About this clone: Its antigen is not yet known. No much larger clone exists at a distance of one base, and base qualities are not known.

The CDR3 runs 14 amino acids, cysteine and phenylalanine included. Only CDR3 DNA remains: 42 bases, in frame from the first base. The CDR1 and CDR2 encoded by the germline V gene (reference sequence) are LNHDA and SQIVND. V and J lose 3 bases and 4 bases, and a span of 12 bases separates them. The donors were healthy, HIV-negative adults who had no recently reported acute infections or vaccinations. Every donor was a Caucasian adult residing in Nashville, Tennessee, USA. CD4+ T cells were enriched through magnetic negative selection, after which naive cells were positively selected on CD45RA and the remaining negative fraction served as the memory subset. Blood was obtained by leukapheresis, after which PBMCs were separated by Ficoll-Histopaque density gradient centrifugation and cryopreserved in liquid nitrogen vapor phase. Analytical flow cytometry was used to check the purity and quantity of every magnetically sorted T cell population. From each sorted fraction, genomic DNA was isolated and quantified by UV absorbance on a Nanodrop 2000c.

In this chain, TRBV19 is recombined with TRBJ1-1; TRBD1 is perhaps the D gene, given 5 matching bases. The material sequenced was naive CD4+ T cells sorted from blood. Read against the paper, the sample's cell subset or site label means: CD45RA+ positively selected. The receptor was isolated from a man aged 18 to 30 in good health. The nucleotides read TGTGCCAGTAGTATCGGGGCCGGGGGCACTGAAGCTTTCTTT. It is translated as CASSIGAGGTEAFF.